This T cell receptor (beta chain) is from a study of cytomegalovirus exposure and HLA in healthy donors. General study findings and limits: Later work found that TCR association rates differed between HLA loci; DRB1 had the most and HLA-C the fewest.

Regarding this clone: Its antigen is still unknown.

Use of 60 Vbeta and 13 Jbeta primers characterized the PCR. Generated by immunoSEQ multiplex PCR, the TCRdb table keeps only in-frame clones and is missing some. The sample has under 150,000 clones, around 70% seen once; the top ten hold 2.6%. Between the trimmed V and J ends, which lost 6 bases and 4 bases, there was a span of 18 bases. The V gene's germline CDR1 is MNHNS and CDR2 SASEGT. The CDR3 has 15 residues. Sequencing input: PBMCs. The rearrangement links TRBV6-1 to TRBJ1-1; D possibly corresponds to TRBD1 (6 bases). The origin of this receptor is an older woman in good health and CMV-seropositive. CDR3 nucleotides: TGTGCCAGCAGGAGGGAGGGGGGAGGAGGCACTGAAGCTTTCTTT. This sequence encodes CASRREGGGGTEAFF.